This T cell receptor beta chain was recorded in a study of response to subunit inactivated influenza vaccine. This clonotype was detected a few times. Antigen unknown. General study points: New T cells are recruited in small numbers by each seasonal influenza vaccination, according to the authors' suggestion.

The germline CDR1 and CDR2 sequences are MGHDK and SYGVNS. The V and J ends lost 1 base and 5 bases respectively, with 11 bases between them. This CDR3 has 14 amino acids. TCRdb reanalysed the RT-PCR reads using MiXCR and keeps one entry per CDR3 protein. The sample gives 800,000 or so distinct CDR3 sequences, 20% to 25% of which show up once; roughly a tenth is in the top ten. This receptor was identified in a man aged 50 to 59 who received an inactivated influenza vaccine. The chain links TRBV25-1 to TRBJ2-5; D possibly corresponds to TRBD1 (6 bases). The sample here was PBMCs from blood, taken roughly 5 days after vaccination. The DNA of the CDR3 is TGTGCCAGCAGTGAATTAACAGGGATGGAGACCCAGTACTTC. Encoded protein: CASSELTGMETQYF.